The 22 T cell receptor beta chains presented below share a single source sample, sequenced in a study of response to subunit inactivated influenza vaccine. Each CDR3 protein is one row after TCRdb ran MiXCR on the RT-PCR reads. The sample has fewer than 350,000 distinct CDR3 sequences; 21% are singletons. The source was PBMCs from blood, collected about 19 months after vaccination. The receptor set was obtained from a man in his fifties or sixties who received an inactivated influenza vaccine.

This chain links TRBV29-1 with TRBJ2-7; D is perhaps TRBD1 or TRBD2 (5 bases each). The V gene's germline CDR1 is SQVTM and CDR2 ANQGSEA. Trimming cost V 1 base and J 8 bases, with 18 bases left between them. The CDR3 runs 14 residues. The CDR3 spells CSVEVRDPLFQQYF. The CDR3 DNA reads as TGCAGCGTTGAAGTGAGGGACCCATTGTTCCAGCAGTACTTC.

This rearrangement joins TRBV20-1 to TRBJ2-1; 14 bases align to TRBD2. This CDR3 contains 15 residues. Germline values: CDR1 DFQATT, CDR2 SNEGSKA (reference sequence). The junction had 8 bases not matched to a gene; V was cut back by 4 bases and J by 9 bases. The CDR3 here is CSAKGLAGDSLEQFF. In DNA form, the CDR3 reads TGCAGTGCTAAGGGACTAGCGGGAGATAGTCTTGAGCAGTTCTTC.

This clonotype has at least ten counts. The J gene is TRBJ1-2, the V gene TRBV28; D is possibly TRBD1 (6 bases). This CDR3 is built from 14 residues. Germline V gene lookup returns CDR1 MDHEN and CDR2 SYDVKM. Trimming shortened V by 3 bases and J by 5 bases, and 13 bases separated the two germline ends. CDR3 DNA: TGTGCCAGCAGTTTTCGGGGGGCCTTTTATGGCTACACCTTC. Amino acid sequence: CASSFRGAFYGYTF.

This clonotype has a handful of counts. The chain couples TRBV6-5 to TRBJ1-1; TRBD1 is a possible D gene (5 bases). With 1 base removed from V and 4 bases from J, the gap between germline ends came to 10 bases. CDR1 MNHEY and CDR2 SVGAGI come from the germline V gene. The CDR3 runs to 14 residues. The CDR3 DNA follows: TGTGCCAGCAGTTACTTTCAGGGTCCCACTGAAGCTTTCTTT. Translation gives CASSYFQGPTEAFF.

V and J are TRBV18 and TRBJ2-7, with 9 bases lining up with TRBD1. Losses at the gene ends were 5 bases for V and 6 bases for J; bases not matched to a gene: 11. Germline CDR1 is KGHSH and CDR2 is LQKENI. The CDR3 loop spans 15 amino acids. The CDR3: CASSGQGHLSSEQYF. The CDR3 nucleotides are TGTGCCAGCTCAGGACAGGGGCACTTATCTAGCGAGCAGTACTTC. Complete variable domain (other parts from reference TRBV18 and TRBJ2-7): NAGVMQNPRHLVRRRGQEARLRCSPMKGHSHVYWYRQLPEEGLKFMVYLQKENIIDESGMPKERFSAEFPKEGPSILRIQQVVRGDSAAYFCASSGQGHLSSEQYFGPGTRLTVT.

Many counts were recorded for this clonotype. The chain carries TRBV7-3 and TRBJ1-6; perhaps TRBD1 as D (6 bases). Germline V lookup: CDR1 SGHTA, CDR2 FQGTGA. Trimming left V 6 bases short and J 9 bases short, with 21 bases between. The CDR3 spans 16 residues. CDR3 sequence: CASSTGTTVIGSPLHF. CDR3 DNA sequence: TGTGCCAGCAGTACCGGGACAACAGTAATCGGTTCACCCCTCCACTTT.

The chain has TRBV6-2 or TRBV6-3 and TRBJ2-1; 7 bases map to TRBD2. Trimming at V came to 2 bases and at J to 7 bases, leaving 8 bases not matched to a gene. Per germline, CDR1 MNHEY and CDR2 SVGEGT. The CDR3 runs 15 residues. CDR3 nucleotides: TGTGCCAGCAGTTACGTGGGAGGGTTGGGAAATGAGCAGTTCTTC. Translated, it gives CASSYVGGLGNEQFF.

The V call is TRBV18, the J call TRBJ1-6; 8 bases fit TRBD1. The CDR3 is made up of 14 amino acids. The V segment lost 3 bases and the J segment 6 bases; nucleotides outside the gene matches: 1. CDR1 and CDR2 (germline): KGHSH, LQKENI. The CDR3 nucleotides are TGTGCCAGCTCACCGGGACAGGCTAATTCACCCCTCCACTTT. Protein product: CASSPGQANSPLHF. Full variable domain (remainder filled in from reference TRBV18 and TRBJ1-6): NAGVMQNPRHLVRRRGQEARLRCSPMKGHSHVYWYRQLPEEGLKFMVYLQKENIIDESGMPKERFSAEFPKEGPSILRIQQVVRGDSAAYFCASSPGQANSPLHFGNGTRLTVT.

V usage is TRBV4-3 and J usage is TRBJ2-7; 7 nucleotides match TRBD1. Germline assignment: CDR1 LGHNA and CDR2 YSLEER. The CDR3 loop spans 14 amino acids. J gave up 3 bases and V 4 bases, and 6 bases lay outside the gene matches. The CDR3 protein is CASSPQRQGYEQYF. The CDR3 DNA sequence: TGCGCCAGCAGCCCACAACGACAGGGCTACGAGCAGTACTTC.

Many counts were recorded for this clonotype. The V gene is TRBV7-2, the J gene TRBJ1-3; 7 positions agree with TRBD1. This CDR3 spans 16 amino acids. The ends lost 4 bases at V and 2 bases at J; junction bases unmatched: 8. CDR1 SGHTA and CDR2 FQGNSA come from the germline V gene. The CDR3 region is CASSWGTGVPGNTIYF. Written as DNA, the CDR3 is TGTGCCAGCAGCTGGGGAACAGGGGTCCCTGGAAACACCATATATTTT.

This clonotype was found many times. The chain combines TRBV11-3 with TRBJ1-2; 10 bases line up with TRBD1. Germline assignment: CDR1 SGHNT and CDR2 YENEEA. With V trimmed by 3 bases and J by 7 bases, 11 bases remained unmatched. The CDR3 spans 16 residues. This CDR3 reads CASSLEGTGECAGYTF. CDR3 nucleotides: TGTGCCAGCAGCTTGGAAGGGACAGGGGAGTGTGCTGGCTACACCTTC.

This clonotype came up a few times. The chain carries TRBV20-1 and TRBJ1-4, with a weak D call TRBD1 (5 bases). The V end was cut by 4 bases, the J end by 2 bases, with 14 bases between. CDR3 length: 15 residues. Germline V gene lookup returns CDR1 DFQATT and CDR2 SNEGSKA (reference sequence). CDR3 DNA: TGCAGTGCTACGGACCCGGGGCGGACTAATGAAAAACTGTTTTTT. Translating gives CSATDPGRTNEKLFF.

The chain combines TRBV7-2 with TRBJ2-1, with 7 bases matching TRBD1. Looked up from germline, CDR1 is SGHTA and CDR2 is FQGNSA. J lost 4 bases, V lost 7 bases, and 4 bases had no gene match. The CDR3 is made up of 13 amino acids. CDR3 region: CASMDRTYNEQFF. The CDR3 coding sequence is TGTGCCAGCATGGACAGGACGTACAATGAGCAGTTCTTC. Combining the CDR3 with reference TRBV7-2 and TRBJ2-1 gives the whole variable domain GAGVSQSPSNKVTEKGKDVELRCDPISGHTALYWYRQSLGQGLEFLIYFQGNSAPDKSGLPSDRFSAERTGGSVSTLTIQRTQQEDSAVYLCASMDRTYNEQFFGPGTRLTVL.

The V gene is TRBV20-1, the J gene TRBJ2-7; the D gene is possibly TRBD2 (6 bases). The germline V gene encodes CDR1 DFQATT and CDR2 SNEGSKA (reference sequence). The CDR3 has 14 residues. V lost 3 bases, J lost 2 bases, and 14 bases lay in between. The CDR3 DNA is TGCAGTGCTAGGGCGGGACTTAGCCCCTACGAGCAGTACTTC. Protein product: CSARAGLSPYEQYF.

This clonotype has a count of ten or more. J is TRBJ2-7 and V is TRBV28, with D unresolved. The CDR3 is 11 amino acids. V shed 5 bases and J shed 3 bases, with 5 bases lying between them. Germline V CDR1 and CDR2: MDHEN, SYDVKM. The CDR3 here is CASSAVYEQYF. In DNA form, the CDR3 reads TGTGCCAGCAGTGCGGTCTACGAGCAGTACTTC.

This clonotype was counted ten times or more. This rearrangement joins TRBV6-6 to TRBJ2-1, with 8 bases identical to TRBD1. After removal of 5 bases from V and 6 bases from J, the junction contained 6 bases not matched to a gene. Germline values: CDR1 MNHNY, CDR2 SVGAGI (reference sequence). This CDR3 contains 14 residues. This CDR3 is CASSTPDRANEQFF. In DNA, the CDR3 is TGTGCCAGCAGTACACCGGACAGGGCCAATGAGCAGTTCTTC.

The chain has TRBV6-5 and TRBJ1-4; tentative D call: TRBD1 (6 bases). Germline V gene sequence: CDR1 MNHEY, CDR2 SVGAGI. The V gene lost 4 bases and the J gene lost 3 bases, with 9 bases spanning the gap. The CDR3 totals 14 residues. CDR3 in amino acids: CASSSTGSNEKLFF. Written as DNA, the CDR3 is TGTGCCAGCAGTTCGACAGGTTCTAATGAAAAACTGTTTTTT.

The chain has TRBV4-3 and TRBJ2-3, with 15 bases aligning to TRBD2. The germline CDR1 and CDR2 sequences are LGHNA and YSLEER. The trim removed 0 bases at V and 7 bases at J, leaving 8 bases unmatched. The CDR3 has 18 residues. This chain's CDR3 is CASSQDLRTSGGGYTQYF. The CDR3 DNA reads TGCGCCAGCAGCCAAGATCTACGGACTAGCGGGGGGGGATATACGCAGTATTTT.

This clonotype was recorded at least ten times. The chain has TRBV4-1 and TRBJ1-1; D is undetermined. The CDR3 extends over 17 amino acids. V lost 3 bases to trimming and J lost 2 bases, with 19 bases between them. The germline V gene has CDR1 MGHRA and CDR2 YSYEKL. The CDR3 DNA is TGCGCCAGCAGCCAGCCTAAGCGCCGGGCGCTTAACACTGAAGCTTTCTTT. Translating gives CASSQPKRRALNTEAFF.

V usage is TRBV20-1 and J usage is TRBJ2-1; possibly TRBD2 for D (6 bases). Deletions cut 3 bases from V and 4 bases from J, with 13 bases between. Germline-derived CDR1 and CDR2 are DFQATT and SNEGSKA (reference sequence). This CDR3 region has 14 residues. CDR3 sequence: CSASYSGLYNEQFF. CDR3 nucleotides: TGCAGTGCTAGCTATAGCGGCTTATACAATGAGCAGTTCTTC.

The chain uses TRBV3-1 and TRBJ1-4; TRBD1 matches at 7 bases. Losses at the gene ends were 4 bases for V and 8 bases for J; bases not matched to a gene: 13. Germline CDR1 LGHDT, CDR2 YNNKEL (reference sequence). This CDR3 comprises 16 residues. This CDR3 reads CASSRKQGSGSEKLFF. The CDR3 DNA reads TGTGCCAGCAGCCGCAAACAGGGGAGTGGATCGGAAAAACTGTTTTTT. Full variable domain (remainder filled in from reference TRBV3-1 and TRBJ1-4): DTAVSQTPKYLVTQMGNDKSIKCEQNLGHDTMYWYKQDSKKFLKIMFSYNNKELIINETVPNRFSPKSPDKAHLNLHINSLELGDSAVYFCASSRKQGSGSEKLFFGSGTQLSVL.

This clonotype was seen a few times. The rearrangement links TRBV4-3 to TRBJ1-2, with a weak D call TRBD1 (5 bases). V was shortened by 1 base and J by 4 bases, with 13 bases between the two germline ends. The CDR3 contains 15 residues. The germline gives CDR1 LGHNA, CDR2 YSLEER. DNA for the CDR3: TGCGCCAGCAGCCAAGCGGGCAGGGAGGGCTATGGCTACACCTTC. Residues: CASSQAGREGYGYTF.